The 12 T cell receptor beta chains below come from one sample, sequenced in a study of blood T cells in healthy people across ages. The second PCR ran roughly 6 to 11 cycles with a sample-barcoded 5' primer and J-beta primers. TCRdb independently ran MiXCR on the 5' RACE reads; one entry per CDR3 protein. The sample contains about 1,600,000 distinct CDR3 sequences, around two fifths of which appear only once. The sample consisted of blood. Every receptor here comes from a woman under 30 in good health.

A remark on this clonotype: Mismatch with germline at one junction end may stem from a read error. The chain employs TRBV4-2 and TRBJ2-5, with TRBD2 matching 10 bases. Germline CDR1 is LGHNA and CDR2 is YNFKEQ. CDR3 length: 17 residues. The CDR3 region is CASGQEHQAGGPNEQYF. The CDR3 DNA sequence: TGTGCCAGCGGCCAAGAGCATCAAGCGGGAGGGCCCAATGAGCAGTACTTC.

The chain joins TRBV7-9 to TRBJ2-7; no clear D gene. The CDR3 runs 13 residues. CDR1 SEHNR and CDR2 FQNEAQ come from the germline V gene (reference sequence). V was shortened by 3 bases and J by 3 bases, with 9 bases between the two germline ends. The CDR3 DNA is TGTGCCAGCAGCTTTTCCACTCACTACGAGCAGTACTTC. As protein: CASSFSTHYEQYF. The whole variable domain, filled in from reference TRBV7-9 and TRBJ2-7, reads DTGVSQNPRHKITKRGQNVTFRCDPISEHNRLYWYRQTLGQGPEFLTYFQNEAQLEKSRLLSDRFSAERPKGSFSTLEIQRTEQGDSAMYLCASSFSTHYEQYFGPGTRLTVT.

This clonotype was observed a few times. The J gene is TRBJ2-6, the V gene TRBV27; possibly TRBD1 or TRBD2 for D (6 bases each). The germline V gene has CDR1 MNHEY and CDR2 SMNVEV (reference sequence). The CDR3 is 18 residues long. Trimming cost V 3 bases and J 0 bases, with 15 bases left between them. The CDR3 DNA reads as TGTGCCAGCAGTTTGTACCCGGGGGCGAGCTCTGGGGCCAACGTCCTGACTTTC. This translates into CASSLYPGASSGANVLTF.

This clonotype appeared many times. The chain joins TRBV28 to TRBJ1-1; 9 bases fit TRBD1. CDR1 is MDHEN and CDR2 is SYDVKM in the germline V gene. Trimming removed 5 bases from V and 6 bases from J; junction bases left unmatched: 7. The CDR3 is 14 residues long. CDR3 DNA sequence: TGTGCCAGCAGTAAGGGACAGGGTAGGGCTGAAGCTTTCTTT. The encoded protein is CASSKGQGRAEAFF. The full variable domain, rest sourced from reference TRBV28 and TRBJ1-1, is DVKVTQSSRYLVKRTGEKVFLECVQDMDHENMFWYRQDPGLGLRLIYFSYDVKMKEKGDIPEGYSVSREKKERFSLILESASTNQTSMYLCASSKGQGRAEAFFGQGTRLTVV.

The chain is built from TRBV28 and TRBJ1-2; D remains ambiguous. The CDR3 spans 13 residues. CDR1 is MDHEN and CDR2 is SYDVKM in the germline V gene. Deletions cut 7 bases from V and 0 bases from J, with 9 bases between. The CDR3 DNA reads TGTGCCAGCAATTACAGCCCTAACTATGGCTACACCTTC. Amino acid sequence: CASNYSPNYGYTF.

The V call is TRBV29-1, the J call TRBJ1-2, with a tentative D call TRBD1 (5 bases). CDR1 and CDR2 from the germline V gene are SQVTM and ANQGSEA. This CDR3 region has 17 residues. Trimming took 0 bases from V and 1 from J, leaving 18 bases between them. The chain's CDR3 is CSVEDRTPRQINYGYTF. For the CDR3, the DNA is TGCAGCGTTGAAGATCGGACCCCAAGACAGATTAACTATGGCTACACCTTC. Drawing the rest from reference TRBV29-1 and TRBJ1-2, the complete variable domain is SAVISQKPSRDICQRGTSLTIQCQVDSQVTMMFWYRQQPGQSLTLIATANQGSEATYESGFVIDKFPISRPNLTFSTLTVSNMSPEDSSIYLCSVEDRTPRQINYGYTFGSGTRLTVV.

There are a few counts of this clonotype. The chain uses TRBV20-1 and TRBJ1-5; the match to TRBD1 covers 8 bases. After removal of 6 bases from V and 0 bases from J, the junction contained 7 bases not matched to a gene. Looked up from germline, CDR1 is DFQATT and CDR2 is SNEGSKA (reference sequence). The CDR3 runs 15 residues. In DNA, the CDR3 is TGCAGTGCAACCCCGGGACAGGATAGCAATCAGCCCCAGCATTTT. Its protein is CSATPGQDSNQPQHF.

This clonotype came up many times. The rearrangement uses TRBV29-1 and TRBJ1-2; D gene unclear. V lost 7 bases, J lost 2 bases, and 8 bases lay in between. This CDR3 comprises 11 residues. Germline-derived CDR1 and CDR2 are SQVTM and ANQGSEA. In DNA, the CDR3 is TGCAGCGCCCCAGAAAACTATGGCTACACCTTC. Its protein product is CSAPENYGYTF.

At least ten counts were recorded for this clonotype. The J gene is TRBJ2-1, the V gene TRBV5-1; 10 bases are shared with TRBD2. This CDR3 spans 14 amino acids. Trimming cost V 2 bases and J 9 bases; bases outside gene matches: 5. Germline V gives CDR1 SGHRS, CDR2 YFSETQ. CDR3 residues: CASSLAGGPVEQFF. CDR3 bases: TGCGCCAGCAGCTTAGCGGGAGGGCCTGTTGAGCAGTTCTTC. Together with reference TRBV5-1 and TRBJ2-1, the CDR3 gives the full variable domain: KAGVTQTPRYLIKTRGQQVTLSCSPISGHRSVSWYQQTPGQGLQFLFEYFSETQRNKGNFPGRFSGRQFSNSRSEMNVSTLELGDSALYLCASSLAGGPVEQFFGPGTRLTVL.

The chain carries TRBV27 and TRBJ1-3; 9 bases are shared with TRBD1. The CDR3 runs to 14 residues. V lost 6 bases and J lost 4; bases outside the gene matches: 4. CDR1 and CDR2 from the germline V gene are MNHEY and SMNVEV (reference sequence). The CDR3 reads CASRQGASGNTIYF. CDR3 sequence (DNA): TGTGCCAGCAGACAGGGGGCATCAGGAAACACCATATATTTT.

The V gene is TRBV4-1, the J gene TRBJ1-6; TRBD1 matches at 9 bases. V lost 1 base to trimming and J lost 8 bases; unmatched junction nucleotides: 9. Germline loops: CDR1 MGHRA, CDR2 YSYEKL. The CDR3 is made up of 17 amino acids. The DNA of the CDR3 is TGCGCCAGCAGCCAAGTTTTAACAGGGGGCGATTATTCACCCCTCCACTTT. Amino acid sequence: CASSQVLTGGDYSPLHF.

This clonotype has only a few counts. This chain joins TRBV20-1 and TRBJ2-1; 7 nucleotides match TRBD2. CDR1 is DFQATT, CDR2 SNEGSKA, per germline (reference sequence). Losses at the gene ends were 5 bases for V and 1 base for J; bases not matched to a gene: 11. This CDR3 contains 16 residues. For the CDR3, the DNA is TGCAGTGCTGACCTCTCTTCCGGGAGGTCCTACAATGAGCAGTTCTTC. Translating it yields CSADLSSGRSYNEQFF.